This TCR beta chain came from a study of CD8 T cells in ankylosing spondylitis. Whole-study results and caveats: Seemingly characteristic of ankylosing spondylitis blood was a TCR beta motif consisting of 7 or 8 highly homologous variants.

V lost 6 bases, J lost 4 bases, and 11 bases stayed unmatched. CDR3 length: 15 residues. Germline values: CDR1 SGHRS, CDR2 YFSETQ. TCRdb re-analysed the 5' RACE reads in MiXCR, keeping a single row per CDR3 protein. The sample lists hundreds of thousands of distinct CDR3 sequences, approximately 26% seen once, with 0.89% in the top ten. This clonotype was seen more than once but under ten times. Its antigen is not identified. The V call is TRBV5-1, the J call TRBJ2-3, with 7 bases lining up with TRBD2. The TCR was taken from a male donor with ankylosing spondylitis. Sequences were obtained from blood, either unsorted or a sorted T cell fraction (not recorded which). The CDR3 is CASITSREEADTQYF. The CDR3 DNA is TGCGCCAGCATTACCTCCCGGGAGGAGGCAGATACGCAGTATTTT.